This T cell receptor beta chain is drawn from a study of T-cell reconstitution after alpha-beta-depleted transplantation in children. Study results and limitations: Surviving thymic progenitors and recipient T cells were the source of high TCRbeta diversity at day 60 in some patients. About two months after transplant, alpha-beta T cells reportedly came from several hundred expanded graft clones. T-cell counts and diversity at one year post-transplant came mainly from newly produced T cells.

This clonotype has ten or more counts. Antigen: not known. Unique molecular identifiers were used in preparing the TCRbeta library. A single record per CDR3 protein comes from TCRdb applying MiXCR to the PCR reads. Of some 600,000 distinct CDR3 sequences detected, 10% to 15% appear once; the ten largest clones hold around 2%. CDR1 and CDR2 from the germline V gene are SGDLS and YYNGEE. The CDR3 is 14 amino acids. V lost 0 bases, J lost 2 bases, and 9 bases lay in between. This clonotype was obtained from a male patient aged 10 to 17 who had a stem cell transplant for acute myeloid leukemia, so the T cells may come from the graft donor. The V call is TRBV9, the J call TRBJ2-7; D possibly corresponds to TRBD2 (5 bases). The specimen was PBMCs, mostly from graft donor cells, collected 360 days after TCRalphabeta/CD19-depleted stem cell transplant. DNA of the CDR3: TGTGCCAGCAGCGTAGGGAGACTACCCTACGAGCAGTACTTC. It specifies CASSVGRLPYEQYF.